This TCR beta chain derives from a study of cytomegalovirus exposure and HLA in healthy donors. The V gene end was trimmed by 0 bases and the J gene end by 4 bases; junction bases not matched to a gene: 11. This CDR3 has 17 residues. The germline V gene encodes CDR1 LGHNA and CDR2 YNFKEQ. General study points: HLA alleles were associated with 18,000 or so TCR beta sequences in a later analysis at 0.05 false discovery rate. For most subjects, TCR beta sequences were reported to predict HLA-A and HLA-B alleles with accuracy.

Notes on this clone: Its antigen remains unidentified.

In the PCR, 60 Vbeta and 13 Jbeta primers were used. The data were produced by immunoSEQ multiplex PCR, yet TCRdb's version contains in-frame clones alone and is incomplete. Of almost 200,000 clones listed, 70% to 80% are singletons. Sequences were obtained from PBMCs. The TCR was taken from a male donor in good health and CMV-seropositive. The genes are TRBV4-2 and TRBJ1-2; TRBD1 matches at 7 bases. The CDR3 sequence is CASSQDARQGIPYGYTF. CDR3 coding DNA: TGTGCCAGCAGCCAAGATGCGAGACAGGGTATACCCTATGGCTACACCTTC.